The 21 T cell receptor beta chains below come from one sample, sequenced in a study of CD8+ T cells in alopecia areata. Sequencing relied on a cDNA template that was reverse transcribed from extracted RNA. The data were produced by immunoSEQ multiplex PCR, yet TCRdb's version contains in-frame clones alone and is incomplete. The sample has over 90,000 clones, around 86% seen once. Regarding treatment: oral pan-JAK inhibitor, 5-10 mg twice daily. Here the sequenced sample was CD8+ T cells sorted from blood, taken at roughly week 30, from a patient treated with tofacitinib. These receptor sequences come from a human donor with alopecia areata.

The J gene is TRBJ2-3, the V gene TRBV5-6; D may be TRBD1 (5 bases). This CDR3 contains 16 residues. From germline, CDR1 is SGHDT and CDR2 YYEEEE. Trimming removed 0 bases at V and 6 bases at J, with 17 bases between. CDR3 region: CASSLGGPPQGDTQYF. In nucleotides, the CDR3 is TGTGCCAGCAGCTTGGGAGGACCGCCCCAGGGTGATACGCAGTATTTT.

The gene calls are TRBV11-2 and TRBJ2-1, with D perhaps matching TRBD2 (6 bases). The CDR3 is 15 amino acids. Trimming cost V 4 bases and J 7 bases, with 17 bases left between them. CDR1 SGHAT and CDR2 FQNNGV come from the germline V gene. The CDR3 DNA follows: TGTGCCAGCAGCTCAACTAGCAGTCGGTTTAATGAGCAGTTCTTC. It yields the protein CASSSTSSRFNEQFF.

The DNA for the CDR3 is TGTGCCAGCAGCAGACCTCACTTGGGGCCTGACACAGATACGCAGTATTTT. This translates into CASSRPHLGPDTDTQYF. The V and J genes are TRBV7-9 and TRBJ2-3, with a weak D call TRBD1 (5 bases). With 5 bases removed from V and 2 bases from J, the gap between germline ends came to 20 bases. The germline gives CDR1 SEHNR, CDR2 FQNEAQ (reference sequence). The CDR3 sequence is 17 residues long.

The chain combines TRBV25-1 with TRBJ1-5; 7 positions agree with TRBD1. Trimming took 6 bases from V and 1 from J; bases not matched to a gene: 9. This CDR3 spans 16 amino acids. The V gene's germline CDR1 is MGHDK and CDR2 SYGVNS. The CDR3 DNA sequence: TGTGCCAGCAGCGATGAGGGGGCGCTGAGCAATCAGCCCCAGCATTTT. It encodes CASSDEGALSNQPQHF.

The gene calls are TRBV19 and TRBJ2-1; 13 bases are shared with TRBD2. This CDR3 spans 15 amino acids. Germline values: CDR1 LNHDA, CDR2 SQIVND (reference sequence). Trimming removed 5 bases from V and 8 bases from J; junction bases left unmatched: 6. The CDR3: CASSPGLAGVDEQFF. In DNA, the CDR3 is TGTGCCAGTAGTCCTGGACTAGCGGGAGTGGATGAGCAGTTCTTC.

This clone was counted once. The chain links TRBV7-8 to TRBJ2-1; either TRBD1 or TRBD2 may supply D (5 bases each). The CDR3 contains 14 residues. Germline V gives CDR1 SGHVS, CDR2 FQNEAQ. Trimming took 8 bases from V and 4 from J, leaving 15 bases between them. This chain's CDR3 is CASGLGTPYNEQFF. Here the CDR3 DNA reads TGTGCCAGCGGACTCGGGACCCCGTACAATGAGCAGTTCTTC.

This clone was counted once. The V call is TRBV25-1, the J call TRBJ2-7; D ambiguous. V lost 6 bases to trimming and J lost 3 bases, with 15 bases between them. The germline V gene encodes CDR1 MGHDK and CDR2 SYGVNS. CDR3 size: 14 residues. The chain's CDR3 is CASSSEERYYEQYF. CDR3 bases: TGTGCCAGCAGCAGCGAGGAGAGGTACTACGAGCAGTACTTC.

V gene TRBV11-2 combines with J gene TRBJ2-7, with 9 nucleotides matching TRBD1. After removal of 1 base from V and 6 bases from J, the junction contained 1 base not matched to a gene. Germline V gene sequence: CDR1 SGHAT, CDR2 FQNNGV. This CDR3 comprises 13 residues. The CDR3 spells CASSLGQGGEQYF. The CDR3 coding sequence is TGTGCCAGCAGCTTAGGACAGGGGGGCGAGCAGTACTTC.

This clone appeared a single time. The CDR3 here is CASSQDAGGPTDTQYF. The CDR3 DNA follows: TGCGCCAGCAGCCAAGACGCGGGAGGCCCCACAGATACGCAGTATTTT. The V call is TRBV4-1, the J call TRBJ2-3; TRBD2 matches at 8 bases. This CDR3 has 16 residues. The V segment lost 0 bases and the J segment 2 bases; nucleotides outside the gene matches: 4. The germline CDR1 and CDR2 sequences are MGHRA and YSYEKL.

This clone was seen once. The chain couples TRBV13 to TRBJ1-4; unclear D gene. Trimming removed 3 bases from V and 3 bases from J, with 2 bases in between. CDR1 and CDR2 (germline): PRHDT, FYEKMQ (reference sequence). There are 12 residues in the CDR3. DNA of the CDR3: TGTGCCAGCAGCTTGGCTAATGAAAAACTGTTTTTT. Translation: CASSLANEKLFF.

This rearrangement joins TRBV29-1 to TRBJ2-7; 7 bases are shared with TRBD1. There are 12 residues in the CDR3. Germline assignment: CDR1 SQVTM and CDR2 ANQGSEA. After removal of 3 bases from V and 4 bases from J, the junction contained 3 bases not matched to a gene. In DNA, the CDR3 is TGCAGCGTTGAGGGACAGAGGTACGAGCAGTACTTC. This sequence encodes CSVEGQRYEQYF.

This chain uses TRBV29-1 with TRBJ2-1, with D tentatively TRBD1 (5 bases). The CDR3 runs to 13 residues. The V and J ends lost 7 bases and 5 bases respectively, with 15 bases between them. The germline V gene has CDR1 SQVTM and CDR2 ANQGSEA. The CDR3 DNA sequence: TGCAGCGCCGGAAGGGGATCCAACAATGAGCAGTTCTTC. Translating gives CSAGRGSNNEQFF.

Here the CDR3 DNA reads TGTGCCAGCAACCTATGGCCAGGGGCTGAGTACGAGCAGTACTTC. Amino acid sequence: CASNLWPGAEYEQYF. This chain connects TRBV7-8 to TRBJ2-7, with a possible D match to TRBD1 (6 bases). Between the trimmed V and J ends, which lost 7 bases and 4 bases, there was a span of 20 bases. Per the germline V gene, CDR1 is SGHVS and CDR2 is FQNEAQ. The CDR3 is made up of 15 amino acids.

This clone was detected only once. The gene calls are TRBV5-1 and TRBJ1-2; 7 nucleotides line up with TRBD1. The V segment lost 4 bases and the J segment 0 bases; nucleotides outside the gene matches: 6. The length of the CDR3 is 15 residues. CDR1 is SGHRS and CDR2 is YFSETQ in the germline V gene. The CDR3 here is CASSPGDSTNYGYTF. Written as DNA, the CDR3 is TGCGCCAGCAGCCCGGGGGACAGTACTAACTATGGCTACACCTTC.

The chain has TRBV28 and TRBJ2-3; 14 bases fit TRBD2. V lost 3 bases to trimming and J lost 4 bases; unmatched junction nucleotides: 0. CDR1 MDHEN and CDR2 SYDVKM come from the germline V gene. The CDR3 length is 15 residues. CDR3 loop: CASSLTSGGADTQYF. The CDR3 nucleotides read TGTGCCAGCAGTTTGACTAGCGGGGGGGCAGATACGCAGTATTTT.

The V and J genes are TRBV7-6 and TRBJ2-7; no definite D call. Germline V gene lookup returns CDR1 SGHVS and CDR2 FNYEAQ. This CDR3 comprises 12 residues. Trimming stripped 1 base from V and 5 bases from J, with 6 bases between. The CDR3 region has the DNA TGTGCCAGCAGCTTAGTTTCAAACGAGCAGTACTTC. It is translated as CASSLVSNEQYF.

The V gene is TRBV10-2, the J gene TRBJ2-7; D is uncertain. Trimming cost V 3 bases and J 0 bases, with 15 bases left between them. From germline, CDR1 is WSHSY and CDR2 SAAADI. The CDR3 spans 16 residues. In DNA form, the CDR3 reads TGCGCCAGCAGTGATTCGGCGTCAGTTTACTCCTACGAGCAGTACTTC. It yields the protein CASSDSASVYSYEQYF.

This rearrangement joins TRBV2 to TRBJ2-7; the D gene could be TRBD1 or TRBD2 (6 bases each). Trimming cost V 6 bases and J 6 bases, with 18 bases left between them. CDR1 is SNHLY and CDR2 is FYNNEI in the germline V gene. CDR3 length: 14 amino acids. The CDR3 sequence is CASRIYGGQFEQYF. The CDR3 DNA reads as TGTGCCAGCAGAATCTATGGGGGGCAATTCGAGCAGTACTTC.

The V and J genes are TRBV10-3 and TRBJ2-7; no reliable D call. V lost 2 bases, J lost 4 bases, and 15 bases lay in between. There are 15 residues in the CDR3. CDR1 ENHRY and CDR2 SYGVKD come from the germline V gene. The CDR3 sequence: CAISELQEPQYEQYF. DNA of the CDR3: TGTGCCATCAGTGAGCTCCAGGAGCCACAATACGAGCAGTACTTC.

CDR3 nucleotides: TGTGCCAGCAGTGAAATGACCGAGCAGTACTTC. Its translation: CASSEMTEQYF. V usage is TRBV25-1 and J usage is TRBJ2-5; D not resolved. The DNA end lines up better with TRBJ2-7; the J call may be wrong. There are 11 residues in the CDR3. Germline CDR1 is MGHDK and CDR2 is SYGVNS.

The chain uses TRBV2 and TRBJ2-2; 11 bases map to TRBD1. CDR1 and CDR2 (germline): SNHLY, FYNNEI. V trimming: 5 bases; J trimming: 5 bases; junction bases outside the gene matches: 4. The CDR3 has 15 residues. The CDR3 spells CASSRTGGVTGELFF. Written as DNA, the CDR3 is TGTGCCAGCAGTCGGACAGGGGGCGTAACCGGGGAGCTGTTTTTT.